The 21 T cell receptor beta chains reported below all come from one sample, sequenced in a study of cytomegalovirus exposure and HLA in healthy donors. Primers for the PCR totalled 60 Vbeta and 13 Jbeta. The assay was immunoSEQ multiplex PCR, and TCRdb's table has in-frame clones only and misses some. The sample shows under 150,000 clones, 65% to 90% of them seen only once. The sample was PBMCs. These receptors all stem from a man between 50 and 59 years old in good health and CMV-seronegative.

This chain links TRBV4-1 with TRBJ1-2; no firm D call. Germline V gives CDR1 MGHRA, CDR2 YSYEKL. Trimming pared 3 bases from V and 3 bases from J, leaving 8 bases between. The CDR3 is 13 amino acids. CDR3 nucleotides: TGCGCCAGCAGCCATCAGGACTACTATGGCTACACCTTC. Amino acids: CASSHQDYYGYTF.

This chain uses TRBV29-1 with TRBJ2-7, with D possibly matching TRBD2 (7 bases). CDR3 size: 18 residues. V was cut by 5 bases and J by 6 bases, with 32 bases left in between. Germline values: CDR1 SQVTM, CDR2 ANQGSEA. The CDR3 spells CSVSPHSLAGAPKPEQYF. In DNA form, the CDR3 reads TGCAGCGTTTCCCCACACTCACTGGCGGGGGCGCCTAAACCCGAGCAGTACTTC.

For the CDR3, the DNA is TGTGCCTGGACCCGAACGCCGGGGACAGGCTCACATGGCTACACCTTC. This translates into CAWTRTPGTGSHGYTF. The chain carries TRBV30 and TRBJ1-2, with 8 bases fitting TRBD1. The CDR3 contains 16 residues. Germline lookup yields CDR1 GTSNPN and CDR2 SVGIG (reference sequence). The trim removed 4 bases at V and 6 bases at J, leaving 16 bases unmatched. Variable domain in full (rest from reference TRBV30 and TRBJ1-2): SQTIHQWPATLVQPVGSPLSLECTVEGTSNPNLYWYRQAAGRGLQLLFYSVGIGQISSEVPQNLSASRPQDRQFILSSKKLLLSDSGFYLCAWTRTPGTGSHGYTFGSGTRLTVV.

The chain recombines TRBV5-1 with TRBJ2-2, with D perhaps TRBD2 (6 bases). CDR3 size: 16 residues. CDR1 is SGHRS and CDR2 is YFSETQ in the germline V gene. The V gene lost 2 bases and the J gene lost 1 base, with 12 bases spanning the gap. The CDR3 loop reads CASSFGGAVNTGELFF. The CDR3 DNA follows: TGCGCCAGCAGCTTCGGAGGGGCGGTGAACACCGGGGAGCTGTTTTTT.

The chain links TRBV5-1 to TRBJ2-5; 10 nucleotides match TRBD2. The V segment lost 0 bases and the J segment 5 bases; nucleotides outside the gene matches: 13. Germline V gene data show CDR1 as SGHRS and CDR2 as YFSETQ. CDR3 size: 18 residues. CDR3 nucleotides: TGCGCCAGCAGCTTGGCCTTGCTGTCTAGCGGGGGTGTTGAGACCCAGTACTTC. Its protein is CASSLALLSSGGVETQYF.

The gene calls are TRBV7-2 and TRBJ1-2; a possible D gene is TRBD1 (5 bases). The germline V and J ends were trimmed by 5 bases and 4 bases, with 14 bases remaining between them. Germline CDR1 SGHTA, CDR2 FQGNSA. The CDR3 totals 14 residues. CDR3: CASSPRVSSYGYTF. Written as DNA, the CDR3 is TGTGCCAGCAGCCCCAGGGTTTCAAGCTATGGCTACACCTTC.

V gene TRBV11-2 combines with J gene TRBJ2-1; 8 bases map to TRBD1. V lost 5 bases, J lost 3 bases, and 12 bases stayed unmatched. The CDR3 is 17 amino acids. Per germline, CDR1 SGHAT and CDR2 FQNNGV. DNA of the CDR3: TGTGCCAGCAGCGGGGGCAGGGGGCGCCGAAACTACAATGAGCAGTTCTTC. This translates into CASSGGRGRRNYNEQFF.

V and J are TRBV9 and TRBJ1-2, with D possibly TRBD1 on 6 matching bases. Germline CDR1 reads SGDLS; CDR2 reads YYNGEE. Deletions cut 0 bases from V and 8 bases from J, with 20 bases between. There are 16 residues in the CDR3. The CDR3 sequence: CASSVEEWTALGGYTF. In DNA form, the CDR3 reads TGTGCCAGCAGCGTAGAGGAATGGACAGCGCTTGGGGGCTACACCTTC.

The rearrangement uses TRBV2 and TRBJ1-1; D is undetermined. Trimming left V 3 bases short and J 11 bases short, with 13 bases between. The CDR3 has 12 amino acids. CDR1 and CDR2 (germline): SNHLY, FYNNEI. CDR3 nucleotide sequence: TGTGCCAGCAGTGAGGGCCCCAGGTCGGCTTTCTTT. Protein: CASSEGPRSAFF.

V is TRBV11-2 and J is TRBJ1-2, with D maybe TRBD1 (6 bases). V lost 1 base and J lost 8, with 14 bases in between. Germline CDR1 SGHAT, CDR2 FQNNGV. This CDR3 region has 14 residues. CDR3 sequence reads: CASSLAAGAEGYTF. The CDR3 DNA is TGTGCCAGCAGCTTAGCCGCGGGGGCCGAGGGCTACACCTTC.

The CDR3 DNA reads as TGTGCCAGCAGCTTGGATAGGGGCAGTGGCACTGAAGCTTTCTTT. Translation: CASSLDRGSGTEAFF. The rearrangement uses TRBV5-4 and TRBJ1-1, with D maybe TRBD1 (5 bases). Trimming removed 0 bases at V and 4 bases at J, with 13 bases between. Germline CDR1 SGHNT, CDR2 YYREEE (reference sequence). This CDR3 spans 15 amino acids.

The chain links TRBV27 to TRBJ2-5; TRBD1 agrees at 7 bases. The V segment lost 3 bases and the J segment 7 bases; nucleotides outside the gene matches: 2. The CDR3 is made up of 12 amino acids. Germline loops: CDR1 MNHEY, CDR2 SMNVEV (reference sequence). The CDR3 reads CASSFSGGTQYF. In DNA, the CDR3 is TGTGCCAGCAGTTTCTCAGGGGGGACCCAGTACTTC.

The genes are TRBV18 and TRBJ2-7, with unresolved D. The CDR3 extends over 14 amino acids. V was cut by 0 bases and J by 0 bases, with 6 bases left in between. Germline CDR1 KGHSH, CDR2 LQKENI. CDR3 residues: CASSPPVGSYEQYF. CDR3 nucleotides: TGTGCCAGCTCACCACCGGTCGGCTCCTACGAGCAGTACTTC.

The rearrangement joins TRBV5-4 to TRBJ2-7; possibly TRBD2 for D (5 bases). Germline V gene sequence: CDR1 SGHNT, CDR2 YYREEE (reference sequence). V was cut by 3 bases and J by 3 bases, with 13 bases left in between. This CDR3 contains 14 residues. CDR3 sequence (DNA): TGTGCCAGCAGCTCCCTCGGGGAAAACTACGAGCAGTACTTC. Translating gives CASSSLGENYEQYF.

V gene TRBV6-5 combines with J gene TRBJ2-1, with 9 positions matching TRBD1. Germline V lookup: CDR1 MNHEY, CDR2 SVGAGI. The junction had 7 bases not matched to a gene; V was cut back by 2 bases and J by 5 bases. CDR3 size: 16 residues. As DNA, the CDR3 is TGTGCCAGCAGTTACCGGGGACAGGGAATCGACAATGAGCAGTTCTTC. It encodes CASSYRGQGIDNEQFF.

DNA of the CDR3: TGTGCCAGTAGTCCAGGGATCTCCTACGAGCAGTACTTC. Amino acid sequence: CASSPGISYEQYF. The chain links TRBV19 to TRBJ2-7; a possible D gene is TRBD1 (5 bases). CDR1 is LNHDA, CDR2 SQIVND, per germline (reference sequence). Trimming shortened V by 5 bases and J by 0 bases, and 8 bases separated the two germline ends. CDR3 length: 13 amino acids.

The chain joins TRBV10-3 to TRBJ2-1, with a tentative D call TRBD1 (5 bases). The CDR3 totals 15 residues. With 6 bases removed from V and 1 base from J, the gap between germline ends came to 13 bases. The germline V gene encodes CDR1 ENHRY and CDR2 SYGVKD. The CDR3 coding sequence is TGTGCCATCAGCCGTGGGGCACTTTCCTACAATGAGCAGTTCTTC. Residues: CAISRGALSYNEQFF.

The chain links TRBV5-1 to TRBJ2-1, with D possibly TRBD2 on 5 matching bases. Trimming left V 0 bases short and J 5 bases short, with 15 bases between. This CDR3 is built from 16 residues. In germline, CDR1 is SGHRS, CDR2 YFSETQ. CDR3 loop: CASSLDGVRGNNEQFF. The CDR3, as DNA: TGCGCCAGCAGCTTGGATGGTGTCCGGGGTAACAATGAGCAGTTCTTC.

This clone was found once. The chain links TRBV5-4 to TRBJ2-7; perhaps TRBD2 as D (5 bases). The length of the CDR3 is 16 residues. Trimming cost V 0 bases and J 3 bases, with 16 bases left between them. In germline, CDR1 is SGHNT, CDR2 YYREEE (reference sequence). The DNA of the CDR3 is TGTGCCAGCAGCTTGGGCGGCGGCCGAGACTACTACGAGCAGTACTTC. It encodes CASSLGGGRDYYEQYF. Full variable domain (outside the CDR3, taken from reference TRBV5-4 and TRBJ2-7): ETGVTQSPTHLIKTRGQQVTLRCSSQSGHNTVSWYQQALGQGPQFIFQYYREEENGRGNFPPRFSGLQFPNYSSELNVNALELDDSALYLCASSLGGGRDYYEQYFGPGTRLTVT.

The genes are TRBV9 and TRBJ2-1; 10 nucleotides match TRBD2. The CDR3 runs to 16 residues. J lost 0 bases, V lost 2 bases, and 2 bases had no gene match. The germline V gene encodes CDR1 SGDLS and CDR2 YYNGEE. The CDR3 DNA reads TGTGCCAGCAGCGTCGGGACTAGCGTCTCCTACAATGAGCAGTTCTTC. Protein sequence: CASSVGTSVSYNEQFF.

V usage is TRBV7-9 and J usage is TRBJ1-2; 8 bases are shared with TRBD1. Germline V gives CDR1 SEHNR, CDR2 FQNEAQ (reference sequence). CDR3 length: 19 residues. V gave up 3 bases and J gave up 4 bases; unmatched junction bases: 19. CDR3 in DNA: TGTGCCAGCAGCTTCTCAGACACCCGGACAGGGAGGAGGGCCTATGGCTACACCTTC. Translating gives CASSFSDTRTGRRAYGYTF.